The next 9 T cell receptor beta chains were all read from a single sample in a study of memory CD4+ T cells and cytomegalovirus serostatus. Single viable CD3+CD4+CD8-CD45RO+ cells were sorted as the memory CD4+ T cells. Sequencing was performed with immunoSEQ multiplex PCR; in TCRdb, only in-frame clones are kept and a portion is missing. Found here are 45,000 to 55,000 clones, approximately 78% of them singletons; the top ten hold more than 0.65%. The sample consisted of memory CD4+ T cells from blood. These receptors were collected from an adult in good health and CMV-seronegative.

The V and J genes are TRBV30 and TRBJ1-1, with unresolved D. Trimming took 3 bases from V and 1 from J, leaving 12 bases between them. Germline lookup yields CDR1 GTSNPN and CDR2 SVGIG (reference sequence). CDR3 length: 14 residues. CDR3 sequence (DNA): TGTGCCTGGAGATTCGGCTGGGGGAACACTGAAGCTTTCTTT. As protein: CAWRFGWGNTEAFF. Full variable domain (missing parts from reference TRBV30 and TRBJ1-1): SQTIHQWPATLVQPVGSPLSLECTVEGTSNPNLYWYRQAAGRGLQLLFYSVGIGQISSEVPQNLSASRPQDRQFILSSKKLLLSDSGFYLCAWRFGWGNTEAFFGQGTRLTVV.

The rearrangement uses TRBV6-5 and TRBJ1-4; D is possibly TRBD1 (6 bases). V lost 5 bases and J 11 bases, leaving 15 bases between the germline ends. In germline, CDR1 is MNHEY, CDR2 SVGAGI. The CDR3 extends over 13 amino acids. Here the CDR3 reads CASSPAGARKLFF. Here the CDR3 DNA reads TGTGCCAGCAGTCCGGCGGGGGCGAGGAAACTGTTTTTT.

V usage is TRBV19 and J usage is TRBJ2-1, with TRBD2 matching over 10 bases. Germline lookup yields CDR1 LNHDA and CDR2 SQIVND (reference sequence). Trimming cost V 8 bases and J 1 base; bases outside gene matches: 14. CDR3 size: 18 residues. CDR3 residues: CASSQSRTSGTSYNEQFF. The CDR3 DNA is TGTGCCAGTTCCCAAAGCCGCACTAGCGGGACTTCCTACAATGAGCAGTTCTTC.

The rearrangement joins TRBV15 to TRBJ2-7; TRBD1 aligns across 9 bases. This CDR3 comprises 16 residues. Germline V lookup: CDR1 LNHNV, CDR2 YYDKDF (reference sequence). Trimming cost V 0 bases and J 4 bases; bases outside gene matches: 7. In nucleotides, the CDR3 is TGTGCCACCAGCAGAGATAGTGGGACAGGGAGTTACGAGCAGTACTTC. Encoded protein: CATSRDSGTGSYEQYF.

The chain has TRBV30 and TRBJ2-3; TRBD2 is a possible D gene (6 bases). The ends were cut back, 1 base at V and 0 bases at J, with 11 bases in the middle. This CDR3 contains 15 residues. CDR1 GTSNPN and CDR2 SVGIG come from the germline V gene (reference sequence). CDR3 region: CAWSALGRSTDTQYF. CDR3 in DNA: TGTGCCTGGAGTGCGTTGGGGAGGAGCACAGATACGCAGTATTTT.

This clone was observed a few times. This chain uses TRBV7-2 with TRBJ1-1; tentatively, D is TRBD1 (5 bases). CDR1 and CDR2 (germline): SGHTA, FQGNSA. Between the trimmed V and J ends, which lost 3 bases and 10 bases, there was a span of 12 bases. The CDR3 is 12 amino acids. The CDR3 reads CASSFQGPAAFF. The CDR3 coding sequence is TGTGCCAGCAGCTTCCAGGGCCCGGCAGCTTTCTTT.

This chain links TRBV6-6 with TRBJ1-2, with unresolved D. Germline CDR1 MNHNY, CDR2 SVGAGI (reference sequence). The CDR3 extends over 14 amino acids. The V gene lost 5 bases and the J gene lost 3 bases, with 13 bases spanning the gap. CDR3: CASSQSRAYYGYTF. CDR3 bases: TGTGCCAGCAGTCAATCGAGAGCTTACTATGGCTACACCTTC.

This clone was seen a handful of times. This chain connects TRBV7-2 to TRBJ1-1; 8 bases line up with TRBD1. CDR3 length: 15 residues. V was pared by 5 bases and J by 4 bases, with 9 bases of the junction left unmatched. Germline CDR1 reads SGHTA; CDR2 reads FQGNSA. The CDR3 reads CASSPQTGASTEAFF. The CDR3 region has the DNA TGTGCCAGCAGCCCGCAGACAGGGGCGTCCACTGAAGCTTTCTTT.

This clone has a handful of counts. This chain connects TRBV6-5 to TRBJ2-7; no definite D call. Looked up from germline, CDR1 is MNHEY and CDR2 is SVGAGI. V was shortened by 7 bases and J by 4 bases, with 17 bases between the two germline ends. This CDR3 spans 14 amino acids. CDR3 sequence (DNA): TGTGCCAGCAATCCAAGGGTAAGGGCTTACGAGCAGTACTTC. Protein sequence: CASNPRVRAYEQYF.